This T cell receptor (beta chain) was sequenced during a study of prognosis after radiotherapy for stage I lung cancer (dated by TCRdb to about 2021). A note on the overall study: Around 18 stage I NSCLC patients were enrolled in Nanjing, China, between 2018 and early 2019. SBRT was not combined with any concurrent therapy in any patient. A total of roughly 38 blood samples from about 19 patients were sequenced, with one sample obtained before and one obtained after SBRT for each patient. Tumor histology was squamous cell carcinoma in about seven patients and adenocarcinoma in roughly 12. This study profiled peripheral blood TCR beta repertoires from stage I NSCLC patients before and after stereotactic body radiotherapy and linked the repertoires to distant failure. Every patient was regarded as medically inoperable, because of comorbidities in some twelve cases and refusal of surgery in 6 or 7 cases. After SBRT, distant metastases developed in about 20% of the 19 patients at a median of approximately seven months, while the remaining 15 patients had no significant progression. Image-guided IMRT or VMAT was used to deliver SBRT in 3 to 5 fractions at a biologically effective dose of at least 100 Gy. Fourteen of the patients presented with newly diagnosed primary stage I lung tumors; five had oligometastatic NSCLC following surgical resection of the primary tumor. The cohort was made up of about a dozen men and about 6 women, with a median age of about 74 years and an age range of about 53 to 90 years.

A history of other malignancies or of prior chemotherapy or radiotherapy was absent in all patients, and node-negative disease was shown on CT and PET/CT in all patients. At each of two time points, around 6.1 milliliters of peripheral venous blood were collected into EDTA tubes. PBMCs were isolated by Ficoll-Paque Plus density-gradient centrifugation. Right after collection, samples were kept at -80 degrees C until analysis. V is clipped by 7 bases and J by 4 bases, and the sequence between their germline boundaries is 7 bases long. From its cysteine to its phenylalanine, the CDR3 spans 11 amino acids. The retained sequence is limited to the CDR3, 33 bases, with the frame set at the first base. Per the germline V gene (reference sequence), GTSNPN is the CDR1 and SVGIG is the CDR2. The full study reports these points: Post-SBRT Shannon entropy and its change from baseline were lower in patients who developed distant metastases; baseline Shannon entropy was not associated with metastases. Whether the expanded TCR clones were tumor-specific was not determined. All reported P values were unadjusted for multiple comparisons. Unique TCR clone counts fell after SBRT (median around 11,000 before versus roughly 7,200 after; Wilcoxon paired P=0.011). Differences in TRBV and TRBJ usage frequencies by metastasis status were reportedly observed in two V genes at baseline and in several V and two J genes after SBRT. Limitations of the study included a small cohort and short follow-up, and the study findings need independent validation.

The table lists this clonotype with many counts. Its cognate antigen has yet to be identified. No base quality values were provided; no much bigger clone lies one nucleotide off. Two rounds of multiplex PCR on genomic DNA were used to amplify the TCR beta CDR3 region. In the first PCR round, primers specific to each TRBV and TRBJ gene were used, and the primer sequences were filed in Chinese patent CN105087789A. Universal primers were used in the second PCR round. The Roche High Pure PCR Template Preparation Kit was used to extract genomic DNA from frozen PBMCs. The libraries underwent paired-end sequencing with 151 bp reads on an Illumina HiSeq 3000. The original pipeline was this. CutAdapt was used to discard raw reads that did not contain the multiplex PCR primer sequences. Using PEAR, the high-quality paired reads were merged into contigs. MiXCR assigned TRB V, D and J gene segments to each contig by aligning to reference sequences. CDR3 sequences were clustered by base quality and sequence similarity to remove sequencing errors. Diversity was measured as Shannon entropy normalized by the natural log of productive TCR sequence number. To get clonality, Shannon entropy was divided by the natural log of the number of unique clonotypes, and that result was subtracted from one. Using the Youden index from ROC curves, the researchers picked the repertoire-metric cut-offs for progression-free survival, and all analyses were carried out in R 3.5.3. TCRdb reprocessing: public reads trimmed at Q25 with fastp, clones called with MiXCR, in-frame beta chains kept. A single entry per CDR3 protein holds the most common genes and DNA from its merged rows. The V and J calls and clone size are TCRdb's, not the authors'. This sample comprises about 15,000 distinct CDR3 sequences, roughly 30% of them detected only once. The ten most abundant clones make up 20% to 30% of the sample.

Here the chain combines TRBV30 and TRBJ2-2; a tentative D match to TRBD2 spans 5 bases. This receptor was obtained from a donor aged 50 or older with non-small cell lung cancer. The input for sequencing was PBMCs, taken before or after stereotactic body radiation therapy (not recorded which). CDR3 reads: CASGVTGELFF. The DNA sequence is given as TGTGCCTCCGGGGTCACCGGGGAGCTGTTTTTT.